This note documents a single TCR beta chain sequence. V trimming: 6 bases; J trimming: 0 bases; junction bases outside the gene matches: 5. CDR1 and CDR2 (germline): ENHRY, SYGVKD. This CDR3 contains 17 residues. The table came from immunoSEQ multiplex PCR; TCRdb's copy has only in-frame clones and leaves some out. The table includes approximately 390,000 clones, around 87% detected once. The data derive from a study of blood T cell repertoires in COVID-19. J is TRBJ2-6 and V is TRBV10-3, with TRBD1 matching 10 bases. The specimen sequenced was peripheral blood. The origin of this receptor is a woman aged 55-69 years with COVID-19, enrolled during active disease. In DNA form, the CDR3 reads TGTGCCATCAGCGGACAGGGGGGCCCCTCTGGGGCCAACGTCCTGACTTTC. This sequence encodes CAISGQGGPSGANVLTF.